The 21 T cell receptor beta chains below were found in one sample sequenced in a study of T cells after yellow fever vaccination. TCRdb called the 5' RACE reads again in MiXCR, with one record for every CDR3 protein. The sample includes some 500,000 distinct CDR3 sequences, roughly 13% of them seen just once. The input for sequencing was PBMCs, taken on the day of the yellow fever booster vaccination. Receptors originate from a young man who received the YFV17D yellow fever vaccine.

This chain links TRBV7-9 with TRBJ2-4; 9 nucleotides align to TRBD1. The J segment lost 6 bases and the V segment lost 4 bases, leaving 7 bases of the junction unmatched. This CDR3 is built from 15 residues. Germline-derived CDR1 and CDR2 are SEHNR and FQNEAQ (reference sequence). The CDR3 region is CASSSQGASRNIQYF. The CDR3 region has the DNA TGTGCCAGCAGCTCACAGGGGGCCTCCAGAAACATTCAGTACTTC.

This clonotype was recorded a few times. The V and J genes are TRBV27 and TRBJ1-1; unclear D gene. Germline V lookup: CDR1 MNHEY, CDR2 SMNVEV (reference sequence). The CDR3 length is 13 residues. Trimming removed 8 bases at V and 5 bases at J, with 15 bases between. This chain's CDR3 is CASWPFHMTEAFF. The DNA for the CDR3 is TGTGCCAGCTGGCCTTTCCATATGACTGAAGCTTTCTTT.

A few counts support this clonotype. The V call is TRBV20-1, the J call TRBJ2-3, with TRBD2 identical over 12 bases. This CDR3 is built from 17 residues. Looked up from germline, CDR1 is DFQATT and CDR2 is SNEGSKA (reference sequence). Trimming cost V 3 bases and J 2 bases; bases outside gene matches: 9. The CDR3 loop reads CSASASGRVWFTDTQYF. CDR3 in DNA: TGCAGTGCTAGCGCTAGCGGGAGGGTCTGGTTCACAGATACGCAGTATTTT.

This clonotype came up a few times. This chain links TRBV20-1 with TRBJ1-1, with 7 bases that match TRBD1. CDR1 and CDR2 (germline): DFQATT, SNEGSKA (reference sequence). J gave up 3 bases and V 6 bases, and 13 bases lay outside the gene matches. The CDR3 loop spans 15 amino acids. CDR3 residues: CSAPGQSEVYTEAFF. The CDR3 region has the DNA TGCAGTGCCCCGGGACAGAGCGAGGTGTACACTGAAGCTTTCTTT.

A few counts support this clonotype. V is TRBV5-1 and J is TRBJ2-5, with D perhaps TRBD2 (6 bases). CDR3 length: 17 amino acids. The V gene lost 3 bases and the J gene lost 2 bases, with 20 bases spanning the gap. Germline values: CDR1 SGHRS, CDR2 YFSETQ. For the CDR3, the DNA is TGCGCCAGCAGCTCCTACCCGTGGCGGGAAAGTCAAGAGACCCAGTACTTC. It codes for CASSSYPWRESQETQYF.

The chain employs TRBV7-6 and TRBJ2-7; D may be TRBD1 or TRBD2 (6 bases each). V dropped 5 bases and J dropped 12 bases, with 20 bases sitting between them. Per germline, CDR1 SGHVS and CDR2 FNYEAQ. This CDR3 contains 13 residues. The CDR3 DNA sequence: TGTGCCAGCAGCCGGGGGCTAGGACGGCTTCTGTACTTC. Translated, it gives CASSRGLGRLLYF.

This clonotype was counted a few times. The chain is built from TRBV5-5 and TRBJ2-3, with no clear D. CDR1 is SGHKS, CDR2 YYEKEE, per germline (reference sequence). CDR3 length: 15 amino acids. V was shortened by 1 base and J by 0 bases, with 9 bases between the two germline ends. The CDR3, as DNA: TGTGCCAGCAGCTTGTTGGTAAAGAGCACAGATACGCAGTATTTT. As protein: CASSLLVKSTDTQYF.

This clonotype has only a few counts. The chain is built from TRBV5-8 and TRBJ1-1, with D possibly TRBD1 on 6 matching bases. Per germline, CDR1 SGHTS and CDR2 YDEGEE. The CDR3 is 15 residues long. Trimming removed 4 bases from V and 2 bases from J, with 15 bases in between. The CDR3 sequence: CASSPGQLHNTEAFF. The DNA for the CDR3 is TGTGCCAGCAGCCCGGGACAACTTCACAACACTGAAGCTTTCTTT.

V and J are TRBV12-3 or TRBV12-4 and TRBJ1-6; D is undetermined. The CDR3 sequence is 14 residues long. V was cut by 3 bases and J by 4 bases, with 7 bases left in between. This chain's CDR3 is CASSFQPYNSPLHF. The CDR3 coding sequence is TGTGCCAGCAGTTTTCAACCTTATAATTCACCCCTCCACTTT.

This clonotype showed up just a few times. This rearrangement joins TRBV10-3 to TRBJ2-5; 10 bases are shared with TRBD2. This CDR3 region has 13 residues. V was clipped by 10 bases and J by 1 base; unmatched bases: 3. Germline V gene lookup returns CDR1 ENHRY and CDR2 SYGVKD. In nucleotides, the CDR3 is TGTGCCACTCGACTAGCGGGCCAAGAGACCCAGTACTTC. Its translation: CATRLAGQETQYF.

The rearrangement joins TRBV27 to TRBJ2-5; possibly TRBD2 for D (6 bases). Deletions cut 0 bases from V and 2 bases from J, with 13 bases between. CDR1 is MNHEY, CDR2 SMNVEV, per germline (reference sequence). The CDR3 loop spans 16 amino acids. The CDR3 DNA reads as TGTGCCAGCAGTTTATCGACGGGAGTCGGACAAGAGACCCAGTACTTC. This sequence encodes CASSLSTGVGQETQYF.

The V gene is TRBV12-3 or TRBV12-4, the J gene TRBJ1-2, with a weak D call TRBD1 (5 bases). V shed 7 bases and J shed 5 bases, with 17 bases lying between them. This CDR3 region has 14 residues. CDR3 in amino acids: CASNAGTEVYGYTF. CDR3 DNA: TGTGCCAGCAATGCCGGGACCGAAGTTTATGGCTACACCTTC.

The sample holds a few counts of this clonotype. The genes are TRBV18 and TRBJ2-1; the D gene is possibly TRBD1 (6 bases). Germline CDR1 reads KGHSH; CDR2 reads LQKENI. The length of the CDR3 is 13 residues. V lost 5 bases, J lost 7 bases, and 12 bases lay in between. CDR3 sequence reads: CASSTGQLNEQFF. CDR3 coding DNA: TGTGCCAGCTCAACCGGACAGTTGAATGAGCAGTTCTTC.

The chain has TRBV27 and TRBJ2-1; 10 bases agree with TRBD2. Germline CDR1 is MNHEY and CDR2 is SMNVEV (reference sequence). CDR3 length: 16 residues. J gave up 2 bases and V 4 bases, and 5 bases lay outside the gene matches. As DNA, the CDR3 is TGTGCCAGCAGTTCTGTCCTAGCGGGAGCCTACAATGAGCAGTTCTTC. The encoded protein is CASSSVLAGAYNEQFF.

The chain joins TRBV19 to TRBJ1-1; D not resolved. The CDR3 loop spans 15 amino acids. With 3 bases removed from V and 1 base from J, the gap between germline ends came to 12 bases. The germline gives CDR1 LNHDA, CDR2 SQIVND (reference sequence). For the CDR3, the DNA is TGTGCCAGTAGTATCTCGGCCCGTGGGAACACTGAAGCTTTCTTT. Translation: CASSISARGNTEAFF.

V is TRBV30 and J is TRBJ1-3; no clear D gene. This CDR3 has 15 residues. CDR1 and CDR2 from the germline V gene are GTSNPN and SVGIG (reference sequence). Deletions cut 0 bases from V and 5 bases from J, with 14 bases between. CDR3 in DNA: TGTGCCTGGAGTGTAAAATCCGGTTTAAGAAACACCATATATTTT. This codes for CAWSVKSGLRNTIYF.

This clonotype was found a few times. The rearrangement links TRBV14 to TRBJ2-1; a possible D gene is TRBD2 (5 bases). V lost 4 bases and J 7 bases, leaving 20 bases between the germline ends. Germline loops: CDR1 SGHDN, CDR2 FVKESK. This CDR3 comprises 16 residues. The CDR3 loop reads CASSLAGLSFGNEQFF. As DNA, the CDR3 is TGTGCCAGCAGCCTTGCCGGACTTTCCTTTGGAAATGAGCAGTTCTTC.

This clonotype showed up just a few times. The V gene is TRBV29-1, the J gene TRBJ2-7, with a weak D call TRBD1 (6 bases). This CDR3 is built from 11 residues. Germline V lookup: CDR1 SQVTM, CDR2 ANQGSEA. Trimming removed 7 bases from V and 5 bases from J, with 12 bases in between. This CDR3 is CSGTGLNEQYF. CDR3 bases: TGCAGCGGAACAGGGTTGAACGAGCAGTACTTC.

There are a few counts of this clonotype. This chain links TRBV11-2 with TRBJ2-7, with 7 bases aligning to TRBD1. The germline CDR1 and CDR2 sequences are SGHAT and FQNNGV. V shed 0 bases, J shed 4 bases, and the junction held 12 bases outside the gene matches. The CDR3 extends over 17 amino acids. CDR3 in amino acids: CASSLEHRDSDPYEQYF. CDR3 nucleotide sequence: TGTGCCAGCAGCTTAGAGCACCGGGACAGCGACCCGTACGAGCAGTACTTC.

The CDR3 reads CASSILEDSEAFF. The CDR3 DNA reads as TGTGCCAGTAGTATTTTAGAGGACAGCGAAGCTTTCTTT. This chain uses TRBV19 with TRBJ1-1; the D gene is possibly TRBD1 (6 bases). Trimming cost V 3 bases and J 8 bases, with 13 bases left between them. Germline loops: CDR1 LNHDA, CDR2 SQIVND (reference sequence). There are 13 residues in the CDR3. Supplemented by reference TRBV19 and TRBJ1-1, the full variable domain reads DGGITQSPKYLFRKEGQNVTLSCEQNLNHDAMYWYRQDPGQGLRLIYYSQIVNDFQKGDIAEGYSVSREKKESFPLTVTSAQKNPTAFYLCASSILEDSEAFFGQGTRLTVV.

V and J are TRBV19 and TRBJ2-1; D is ambiguous. The CDR3 spans 16 residues. Germline CDR1 reads LNHDA; CDR2 reads SQIVND (reference sequence). The germline V and J ends were trimmed by 7 bases and 0 bases, with 16 bases remaining between them. CDR3 residues: CASTQVYEVSYNEQFF. The CDR3 DNA reads TGTGCCAGTACTCAAGTATACGAGGTCTCCTACAATGAGCAGTTCTTC.